This note documents a single T cell receptor beta chain sequence. Its antigen is not identified. This CDR3 has 14 amino acids. Trimming removed 5 bases from V and 6 bases from J, with 17 bases in between. From the 5' RACE reads, TCRdb called clonotypes with MiXCR, one entry per CDR3 protein. The table records approximately 350,000 distinct CDR3 sequences, about 12% of them present only once. The source of the sample is a study of identical twins. Study-level results: Rather than following the same donors, the conclusions depended on cross-sectional statistical analysis. Within monozygotic twins, out-of-frame TCR alpha sharing was underestimated by the models. Carriage of fewer insertions was seen in abundant cord blood beta clonotypes, whereas memory repertoires showed none.

The same specimen was also included in a second study, on yellow fever vaccine responses in identical twins. That study adds: Twins reportedly had a vaccine T cell response that seemed partly convergent, partly personalized.

The receptor was derived from a young woman in good health. The chain combines TRBV12-3 or TRBV12-4 with TRBJ2-7; D may match TRBD1 or TRBD2 (5 bases each). Sample: CD8+ T cells sorted from blood. In nucleotides, the CDR3 is TGTGCCAGCAGTAACCGGGACGGTGTTCGCGAGCAGTACTTC. Protein product: CASSNRDGVREQYF.